This T cell receptor beta chain stems from a study of identical twins. Regarding the study as a whole: Excess twin sharing in beta out-of-frame sequences was weaker. The authors drew conclusions from cross-sectional statistical analysis rather than following the same donors.

This CDR3 is built from 15 residues. The V and J ends lost 1 base and 9 bases, in that order; junction bases with no gene match: 8. Germline V gene lookup returns CDR1 SEHNR and CDR2 FQNEAQ (reference sequence). From the 5' RACE reads, TCRdb called clonotypes with MiXCR, one entry per CDR3 protein. In the table there are about 240,000 distinct CDR3 sequences, about 13% of which are singletons. This clonotype was seen only a few times. Its antigen is currently unknown. These data also featured in a second study, about yellow fever vaccine responses in identical twins.

The sequence was collected from a woman between 18 and 29 years old in good health. The chain carries TRBV7-9 and TRBJ2-1, with TRBD2 matching over 8 bases. The specimen was memory (CD45RO+) T cells sorted from blood. The CDR3 reads CASSLDTAGVTEQFF. CDR3 DNA: TGTGCCAGCAGCTTAGACACAGCGGGGGTGACTGAGCAGTTCTTC.